What follows describes a single T cell receptor (beta chain). Its antigen is unknown. No base qualities exist here, and no much larger clone lies one base off it. The protocol used for the library was RT-PCR. These reads were obtained on an Illumina HiSeq 2500. The public reads were reanalyzed by TCRdb: fastp trimming at Q25, MiXCR alignment, in-frame beta chains only. A single entry per CDR3 protein holds the most common genes and DNA from its merged rows. For this sample there are 550,000 to 650,000 distinct CDR3 sequences; 10% to 15% appear just once. 10% to 13% of the sample is in the top ten clones. The sample is drawn from a study of response to subunit inactivated influenza vaccine (dated by TCRdb to about 2018). Regarding the research as a whole: Deep quantitative profiling of the T cell receptor repertoire was used in the study to follow responses to a trivalent subunit inactivated influenza vaccine.

Reading from cysteine to phenylalanine, the CDR3 counts 16 amino acids. Only the CDR3 DNA stays, 48 bases, in frame from base 1. V is pruned by 4 bases and J by 7 bases, leaving 16 bases of the junction without a gene match. The germline V gene (reference sequence) sets CDR1 to SGHAT and CDR2 to FQDESV. Summary of the overall study and its limitations: The authors proposed that each seasonal influenza vaccination may bring in only a limited number of new T cells.

This clonotype was sampled from a middle-aged man who received an inactivated influenza vaccine. Donor details come from another sample of the same person, matched by shared clones. The chain is assembled from TRBV11-1 and TRBJ2-7, with 7 junctional bases fitting TRBD1. This material consisted of PBMCs from blood, taken on the day of vaccination. Read as DNA, the sequence is TGTGCCAGCAGCTCCCCCCTTCGGGACAGTTCGAGGGAGCAGTACTTC. Its amino acids are CASSSPLRDSSREQYF.